This TCR beta chain was sequenced in a study of blood T cell repertoires in COVID-19 (dated by TCRdb to about 2020). About the investigation overall: The collaborator samples originated in the United States, Italy and Spain and spanned the acute and convalescent phases of COVID-19. The prospective study material was composed of cDNA or gDNA derived from T cells, B-cell-depleted T cells, or PBMCs. Subjects who had been exposed to COVID-19, were actively infected with it, or had recovered from it provided the deeply sampled blood TCRbeta repertoires that made up the dataset. A freely available public database, intended as a resource for researchers studying the immune response to SARS-CoV-2, is where the repertoires were released. The samples were drawn from two sources: the first 160 participants of the ongoing ImmuneRACE study, and 1,254 subjects contributed by 6 global collaborators. A de-identified subject ID, COVID-19 status, age in years and sex were almost always included in the sample metadata. Where available, HLA class I and class II types were obtained from metadata supplied by the sample provider rather than from assay-based typing. The study at large found these results: The quantity of clinical and demographic metadata differed by source and by participant and was supplied without curation.

TCRbeta CDR3 regions were amplified from genomic DNA by means of the immunoSEQ Assay, a bias-controlled multiplex PCR. The authors' analysis ran thus. Nucleated cell counts per sample were estimated from amplification of reference gene primers within the assay. To quantify the absolute abundance of each unique TCRbeta CDR3 rearrangement, sequence reads were collapsed and filtered. For each sample, productive Simpson clonality was calculated as the square root of Simpson's diversity index over productive rearrangements. TCRdb mirrors the immuneACCESS table, restricted to in-frame sequences. Some clones are absent from its copies; in checked studies, under half trace to an unresolved V gene, and the reason for the others is unknown. V, J and clone size derive from that table, while D and trimming were established from the DNA sequence. This sample holds 360,000 or so clones; roughly nine tenths were observed only once. The ten most abundant clones make up over 3.5% of the sample.

The germline V gene (reference sequence) provides CDR1 MNHNY and CDR2 SVGAGI. Including cysteine and phenylalanine, the CDR3 has 15 amino acids. The DNA shown is the 45-base CDR3, in frame from base 1. The V and J ends are trimmed by 5 bases and 0 bases, leaving 13 bases between them. One collaborating source in Seattle enrolled patients during active infection and followed them longitudinally through the course of disease. Whole blood was collected in K2EDTA tubes by collaborating institutions according to the institutions' own protocols. For TCRbeta analysis, collaborators shipped samples as frozen whole blood, isolated PBMCs, or DNA extracted from either of those sample types. In the case of this clone: Which antigen it targets is not known. Nothing much larger sits one base from this clone, and base qualities are not available.

The rearranged segments are TRBV6-6 and TRBJ1-2; no D gene can be assigned with confidence. This clonotype was sampled from a woman aged 55-70 years with COVID-19, enrolled during active disease. Sequencing was carried out using peripheral blood. In nucleotide form, the sequence is TGTGCCAGCAGTGAGCACGCCCGAGCTAACTATGGCTACACCTTC. It encodes CASSEHARANYGYTF.